This TCR beta chain was found in a study of T cell repertoires in cytomegalovirus infection. TCRdb called the reads again in MiXCR, with one record for every CDR3 protein. The data contain roughly 250,000 distinct CDR3 sequences, more than 9% of them singletons. Points from the study as a whole: Clonotypes of TCR beta that were HLA-C-restricted and CMV-specific dominated the ex vivo response.

There are many counts of this clonotype. Its target is unknown. CDR3 length equals 16 residues. Germline CDR1 MNHEY, CDR2 SVGEGT. The ends lost 2 bases at V and 6 bases at J; junction bases unmatched: 6. Sequencing was done on a sample of PBMCs. The chain joins TRBV6-2 or TRBV6-3 to TRBJ2-3, with 12 bases fitting TRBD2. The clonotype comes from a human donor in good health (CMV status not recorded). Some clones in this sample may be carry-over from other donors' samples. CDR3 coding DNA: TGTGCCAGCAGTTACGGCCTAGCGGGAGGGCCGGATACGCAGTATTTT. Its translation: CASSYGLAGGPDTQYF.